The subject of this entry is one T cell receptor (beta chain). The CDR3 covers 13 residues. The V end lost 6 bases, the J end lost 8 bases, and 13 bases lay between the germline ends. The data stem from a study of patients and donors after allogeneic stem cell transplantation. Each CDR3 protein is one row after TCRdb ran MiXCR on the RT-PCR reads. Counted here are 400,000 to 500,000 distinct CDR3 sequences, 16% occurring once; the ten biggest clones make up 7.2%. This chain joins TRBV12-3 or TRBV12-4 and TRBJ1-4; D is uncertain. The source of this sequence is a human donor who was either an allogeneic HSCT recipient or a stem cell or donor lymphocyte infusion donor (not recorded which). It is not recorded whose cells these are; they may come from a transplant donor. The sample taken for sequencing was blood, either unsorted or a sorted T cell fraction (not recorded which). In nucleotides, the CDR3 is TGTGCCAGCAGCTTCAACCGCGGGGAAAAACTGTTTTTT. It encodes CASSFNRGEKLFF.